This TCR beta chain was obtained from a study of T-cell reconstitution after alpha-beta-depleted transplantation in children. A library of TCRbeta sequences, prepared with unique molecular identifiers, was generated. MiXCR, applied by TCRdb to the PCR reads, yields one record per CDR3 protein. The sample lists around 600,000 distinct CDR3 sequences; about 10% were seen once. There are a few counts of this clonotype. In germline, CDR1 is LGHNA, CDR2 YNFKEQ. The CDR3 covers 13 residues. V was clipped by 4 bases and J by 6 bases; unmatched bases: 2. The sequence came from a human donor who donated a stem cell graft to a child with acute myeloid leukemia. The starting material was PBMCs from the stem cell graft donor, obtained from the stem cell graft. The rearrangement links TRBV4-2 to TRBJ1-4; 7 bases match TRBD1. The CDR3 spells CASSRGTDEKLFF. CDR3 in DNA: TGTGCCAGCAGCCGCGGGACAGATGAAAAACTGTTTTTT.